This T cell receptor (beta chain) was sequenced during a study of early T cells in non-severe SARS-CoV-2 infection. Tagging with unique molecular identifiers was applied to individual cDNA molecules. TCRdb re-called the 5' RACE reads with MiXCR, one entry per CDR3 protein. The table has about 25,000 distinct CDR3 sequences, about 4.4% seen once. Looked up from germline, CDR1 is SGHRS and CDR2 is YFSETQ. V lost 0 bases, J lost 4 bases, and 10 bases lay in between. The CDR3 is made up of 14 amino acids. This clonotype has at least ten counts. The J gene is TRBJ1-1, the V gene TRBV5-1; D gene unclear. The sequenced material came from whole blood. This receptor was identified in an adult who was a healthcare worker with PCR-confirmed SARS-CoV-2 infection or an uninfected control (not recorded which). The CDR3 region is CASSLEAGPTEAFF. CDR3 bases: TGCGCCAGCAGCTTGGAGGCAGGACCCACTGAAGCTTTCTTT. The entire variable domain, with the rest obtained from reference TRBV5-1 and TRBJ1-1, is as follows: KAGVTQTPRYLIKTRGQQVTLSCSPISGHRSVSWYQQTPGQGLQFLFEYFSETQRNKGNFPGRFSGRQFSNSRSEMNVSTLELGDSALYLCASSLEAGPTEAFFGQGTRLTVV.